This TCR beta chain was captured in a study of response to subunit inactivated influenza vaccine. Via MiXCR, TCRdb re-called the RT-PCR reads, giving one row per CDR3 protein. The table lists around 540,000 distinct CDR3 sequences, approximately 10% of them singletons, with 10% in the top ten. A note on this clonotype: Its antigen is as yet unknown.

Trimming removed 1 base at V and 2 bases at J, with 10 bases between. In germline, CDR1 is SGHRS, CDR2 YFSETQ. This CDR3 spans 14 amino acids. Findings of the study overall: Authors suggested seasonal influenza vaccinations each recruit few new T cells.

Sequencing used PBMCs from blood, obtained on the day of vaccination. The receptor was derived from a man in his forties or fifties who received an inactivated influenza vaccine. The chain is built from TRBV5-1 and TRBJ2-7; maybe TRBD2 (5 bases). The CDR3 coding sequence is TGCGCCAGCAGCTTGCCCGACTATACCTACGAGCAGTACTTC. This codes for CASSLPDYTYEQYF. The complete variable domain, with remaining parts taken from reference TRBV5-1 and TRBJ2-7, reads KAGVTQTPRYLIKTRGQQVTLSCSPISGHRSVSWYQQTPGQGLQFLFEYFSETQRNKGNFPGRFSGRQFSNSRSEMNVSTLELGDSALYLCASSLPDYTYEQYFGPGTRLTVT.